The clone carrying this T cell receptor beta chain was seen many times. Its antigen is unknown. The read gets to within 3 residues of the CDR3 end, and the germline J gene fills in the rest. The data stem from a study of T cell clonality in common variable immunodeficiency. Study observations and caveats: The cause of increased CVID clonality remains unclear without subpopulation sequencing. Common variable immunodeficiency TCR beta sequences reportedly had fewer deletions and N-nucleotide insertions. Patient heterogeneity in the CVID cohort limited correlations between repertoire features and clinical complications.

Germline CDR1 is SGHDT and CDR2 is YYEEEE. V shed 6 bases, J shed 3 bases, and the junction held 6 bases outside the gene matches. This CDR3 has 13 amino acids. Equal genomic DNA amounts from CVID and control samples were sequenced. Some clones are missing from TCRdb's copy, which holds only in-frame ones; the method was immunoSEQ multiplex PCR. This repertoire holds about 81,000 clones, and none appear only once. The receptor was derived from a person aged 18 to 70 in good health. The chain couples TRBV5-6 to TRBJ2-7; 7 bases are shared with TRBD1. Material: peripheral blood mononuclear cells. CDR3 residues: CASTPTGYYEQYF. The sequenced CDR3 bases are TGTGCCAGCACTCCGACAGGGTACTACGAG.